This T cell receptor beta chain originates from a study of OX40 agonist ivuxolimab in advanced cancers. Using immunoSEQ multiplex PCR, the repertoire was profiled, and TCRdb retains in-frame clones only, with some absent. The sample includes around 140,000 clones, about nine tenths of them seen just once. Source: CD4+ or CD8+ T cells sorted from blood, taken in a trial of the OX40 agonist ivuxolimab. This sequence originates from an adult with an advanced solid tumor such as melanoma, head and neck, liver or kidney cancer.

The CDR3 DNA reads as TGTGCCAGTAGGAAGACAGAGGGGTGGGAGACCCAGTACTTC. This encodes CASRKTEGWETQYF. The chain links TRBV19 to TRBJ2-5; D possibly uses TRBD1 or TRBD2 (5 bases each). In germline, CDR1 is LNHDA, CDR2 SQIVND (reference sequence). CDR3 length: 14 residues. V lost 6 bases, J lost 5 bases, and 16 bases lay in between.